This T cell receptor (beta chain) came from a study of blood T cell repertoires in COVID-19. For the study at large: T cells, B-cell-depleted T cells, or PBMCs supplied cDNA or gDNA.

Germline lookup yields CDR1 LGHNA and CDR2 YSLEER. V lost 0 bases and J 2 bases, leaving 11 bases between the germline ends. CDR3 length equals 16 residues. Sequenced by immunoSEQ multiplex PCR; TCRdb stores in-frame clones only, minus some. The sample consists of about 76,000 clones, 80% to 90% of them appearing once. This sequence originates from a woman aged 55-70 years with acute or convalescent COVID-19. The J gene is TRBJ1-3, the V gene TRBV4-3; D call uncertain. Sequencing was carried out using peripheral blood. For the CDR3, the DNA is TGCGCCAGCAGCCAAGATCGAGGAGTGCCTGGAAACACCATATATTTT. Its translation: CASSQDRGVPGNTIYF.